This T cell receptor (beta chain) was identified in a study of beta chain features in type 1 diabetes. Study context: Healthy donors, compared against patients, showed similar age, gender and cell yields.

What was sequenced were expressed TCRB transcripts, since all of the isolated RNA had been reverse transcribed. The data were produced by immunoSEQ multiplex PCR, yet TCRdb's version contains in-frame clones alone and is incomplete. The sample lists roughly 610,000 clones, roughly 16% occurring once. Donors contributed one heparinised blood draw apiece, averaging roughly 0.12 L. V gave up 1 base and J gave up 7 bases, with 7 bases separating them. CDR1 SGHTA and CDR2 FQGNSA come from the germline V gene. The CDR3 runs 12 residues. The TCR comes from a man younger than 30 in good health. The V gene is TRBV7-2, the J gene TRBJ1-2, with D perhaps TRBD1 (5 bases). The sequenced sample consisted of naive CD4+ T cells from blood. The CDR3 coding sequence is TGTGCCAGCAGCTTAGACGGGGGTGGCTACACCTTC. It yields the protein CASSLDGGGYTF.